This TCR beta chain was sequenced in a study of blood T cells in healthy people across ages. This clonotype was detected a few times. The authors ran a second PCR of about 6 to 11 cycles using a sample-barcoded 5' primer and a J-beta primer mix. TCRdb recomputed calls from the 5' RACE reads with MiXCR, one row per CDR3 protein. The sample consists of fewer than 950,000 distinct CDR3 sequences, approximately 35% of them appearing once. The V segment lost 4 bases and the J segment 0 bases; nucleotides outside the gene matches: 13. CDR1 is MDHEN, CDR2 SYDVKM, per germline. The CDR3 is 18 amino acids. Sequenced input: blood. The chain employs TRBV28 and TRBJ1-1; 8 bases map to TRBD1. This clonotype originated in a man aged 18 to 35 in good health. The CDR3 DNA is TGTGCCAGCAGTTCCCACTTAAGGACAGGGAGAATGAACACTGAAGCTTTCTTT. As protein: CASSSHLRTGRMNTEAFF. Filled out from reference TRBV28 and TRBJ1-1, the complete variable domain reads DVKVTQSSRYLVKRTGEKVFLECVQDMDHENMFWYRQDPGLGLRLIYFSYDVKMKEKGDIPEGYSVSREKKERFSLILESASTNQTSMYLCASSSHLRTGRMNTEAFFGQGTRLTVV.